These T cell receptor beta chains were read from a single sample in a study of shared clonotypes between healthy human individuals. TCRdb's table, derived via immunoSEQ multiplex PCR, lists solely in-frame clones and lacks some. The data contain millions of clones, 90% to 95% of them singletons. Sequencing was carried out using naive CD8+ T cells from PBMCs. The source of these receptors is a man aged 18 to 29 in good health. Some clones in this sample may be carry-over from other donors' samples. The CDR3 runs from the conserved cysteine through the conserved F or W. Each record gives: J gene, V gene, CDR3 protein.

TRBJ2-3 | TRBV19 | CASSIGGRWTDTQYF
TRBJ2-5 | TRBV7-2 | CASSPLSGRALETQYF
TRBJ1-2 | TRBV5-1 | CASSLALLTEGYTF
TRBJ2-7 | TRBV5-6 | CASSVRRGPLSFGEQYF
TRBJ1-1 | TRBV14 | CASSSRQGMMNTEAFF
TRBJ1-6 | TRBV27 | CASSRDRSANSPLHF
TRBJ2-1 | TRBV5-1 | CASSLPVYNEQFF
TRBJ2-1 | TRBV11-3 | CASSLVVYQHEQFF
TRBJ2-7 | TRBV6-5 | CASRTGTDEQYF
TRBJ2-7 | TRBV6-5 | CASRDPGSTYEQYF
TRBJ2-2 | TRBV7-9 | CASSHTGNTGELFF
TRBJ1-1 | TRBV12-5 | CASGLVTAGLRGNTEAFF
TRBJ1-5 | TRBV4-1 | CASSQVMRQSNQPQHF
TRBJ2-3 | TRBV7-8 | CASSLGTTYTDTQYF
TRBJ2-7 | TRBV6-1 | CASSEGGGGYEQYF
TRBJ1-1 | TRBV9 | CASSVVGTEAFF
TRBJ2-3 | TRBV9 | CASSVLIAGGPDTQYF
TRBJ2-1 | TRBV29-1 | CSVNILQGNEQFF
TRBJ2-3 | TRBV2 | CASRGLAGDTDTQYF
TRBJ2-5 | TRBV27 | CASNPRGSQETQYF
TRBJ2-7 | TRBV28 | CASSPLPGRQGAPEQYF
TRBJ2-1 | TRBV11-3 | CASSRTRSGNEQFF
TRBJ2-1 | TRBV2 | CASSDGPGTSGDYSYNEQFF
TRBJ2-7 | TRBV27 | CASSLWAGSAYEQYF
TRBJ1-5 | TRBV29-1 | CSVTDSSNQPQHF
TRBJ1-2 | TRBV9 | CASSVAVGRDFTNYGYTF
TRBJ1-2 | TRBV5-4 | CASSFGGAYTF
TRBJ2-4 | TRBV29-1 | CSVEGVQGDIQYF
TRBJ2-3 | TRBV7-8 | CASSQGFLRGEDTQYF
TRBJ2-1 | TRBV4-1 | CASSQDPDDNEQFF
TRBJ2-6 | TRBV7-2 | CASSLRGIDVLTF
TRBJ1-1 | TRBV28 | CASSLYPLGLGTEAFF
TRBJ1-3 | TRBV5-1 | CASSQTVDRFYSGNTIYF
TRBJ1-5 | TRBV7-9 | CASSFGDQPQHF
TRBJ1-5 | TRBV15 | CATSRDRDSNQPQHF
TRBJ2-5 | TRBV27 | CASRRLRGSEETQYF
TRBJ2-3 | TRBV27 | CASTVGRTDTQYF
TRBJ2-7 | TRBV5-5 | CASSLAHEQYF
TRBJ2-1 | TRBV29-1 | CSARMNPSGRAGLYEQFF
TRBJ2-7 | TRBV11-2 | CASSPQSQGAPPQQYF
TRBJ2-3 | TRBV6-1 | CASFGDSLYTQYF
TRBJ2-4 | TRBV7-2 | CASSARTENIQYF
TRBJ1-1 | TRBV5-6 | CASSFSENTEAFF
TRBJ2-7 | TRBV27 | CASSLSSGQNPKYEQYF
TRBJ1-1 | TRBV6-4 | CASSDSRGTEAFF
TRBJ2-5 | TRBV13 | CASSPAAGPQETQYF
TRBJ2-2 | TRBV9 | CASRGQNTGELFF
TRBJ2-7 | TRBV2 | CASGNGTVSSYEQYF
TRBJ2-3 | TRBV15 | CATSSGAEDTQYF
TRBJ2-2 | TRBV27 | CASSSTNLGGRVTRELFF
TRBJ2-7 | TRBV10-3 | CAISGTAEQYF
TRBJ1-2 | TRBV6-6 | CASSFSGENYGYTF
TRBJ2-2 | TRBV7-6 | CASSPGRGTGELFF
TRBJ1-1 | TRBV7-8 | CASSQTPLNTEAFF
TRBJ1-1 | TRBV27 | CASRPQLGQANTEAFF
TRBJ1-1 | TRBV5-1 | CASSLASGGSEAFF
TRBJ2-3 | TRBV29-1 | CSGGVGTDTQYF
TRBJ2-2 | TRBV9 | CASSPPLVDTGELFF